The rows below give T cell receptor beta chains drawn from one sample of a study of blood T cells in healthy people across ages. MiXCR, run by TCRdb on the 5' RACE reads, gives a single entry per CDR3 protein. Here the sample spans 1,300,000 or so distinct CDR3 sequences, approximately 60% being singletons. The specimen was blood. The receptors come from a man aged 18-30 years in good health. CDR3s include the opening cysteine and the closing phenylalanine or tryptophan. The D gene is left open where the match is weak. Rows give clone size only sometimes, using once, few, many, or a class for an expanded clone.

few	TRBD2	TRBV20-1	TRBJ2-7	TGCAGTGCTAGAAAGCGGGGCGGGGTCTACGAGCAGTACTTC	CSARKRGGVYEQYF
few	-	TRBV27	TRBJ1-4	TGTGCCAGCAGTTTATTAGGGGGAAACGAAAAACTGTTTTTT	CASSLLGGNEKLFF
-	-	TRBV12-3/TRBV12-4	TRBJ2-2	TGTGCCAGCAGTTTAGGGGGGGCGGACACCGGGGAGCTGTTTTTT	CASSLGGADTGELFF
few	TRBD1	TRBV29-1	TRBJ2-7	TGCAGCGCTGAGGGAGGGGGACAGGGACGTTACGAGCAGTACTTC	CSAEGGGQGRYEQYF
-	-	TRBV20-1	TRBJ2-2	TGCAGTGCTTGCAAGACCCAGCCGGTATCCACCGGGGAGCTGTTTTTT	CSACKTQPVSTGELFF
-	TRBD2	TRBV20-1	TRBJ2-1	TGCAGTAACCACCGAGCGGGAGAGGCTATTGAGCAGTTCTTC	CSNHRAGEAIEQFF
-	-	TRBV20-1	TRBJ2-7	TGCAGTGCTAACCCGGGGTTGCGGGTCTCCTACGAGCAGTACTTC	CSANPGLRVSYEQYF
-	-	TRBV6-5	TRBJ2-5	TGTGCCAGCACTCAGGTCGGGGGTGGAGAGACCCAGTACTTC	CASTQVGGGETQYF
-	-	TRBV4-2	TRBJ1-5	TGTGCCAGCAGCCAAAGAGCCGACGGTCAGCCCCAGCATTTT	CASSQRADGQPQHF
-	-	TRBV25-1	TRBJ2-5	TGTGCCAGCGGAATTACAGGGGGGGGAGAGACCCAGTACTTC	CASGITGGGETQYF